Listed here are 3 T cell receptor beta chains from one sample, sequenced in a study of blood T cells in healthy people across ages. With a J-beta primer mix and a sample-barcoded 5' primer, a second PCR ran about 7 to 12 cycles. A single record per CDR3 protein comes from TCRdb applying MiXCR to the 5' RACE reads. The data hold fewer than 2,000,000 distinct CDR3 sequences, with about 39% observed a single time. Sequencing was performed on blood. Source of these receptors: a human donor in good health.

In regard to this clonotype: This likely comes from a read error, as the CDR3 has no conserved phenylalanine or tryptophan at its end. The V and J genes are TRBV5-1 and TRBJ1-5; a possible D gene is TRBD1 (6 bases). The CDR3 runs to 14 residues. V shed 0 bases and J shed 5 bases, with 9 bases lying between them. Per germline, CDR1 SGHRS and CDR2 YFSETQ. CDR3 sequence reads: CASSLEQGHQPQHV. The CDR3 region has the DNA TGCGCCAGCAGCTTGGAGCAGGGGCATCAGCCCCAGCATGTT.

This clonotype was seen a few times. This chain links TRBV7-9 with TRBJ2-5, with no clear D. The CDR3 totals 14 residues. Trimming shortened V by 0 bases and J by 1 base, and 6 bases separated the two germline ends. The V gene's germline CDR1 is SEHNR and CDR2 FQNEAQ (reference sequence). Here the CDR3 reads CASSLALVQETQYF. The DNA of the CDR3 is TGTGCCAGCAGCTTAGCTCTAGTCCAAGAGACCCAGTACTTC.

The J gene is TRBJ2-5, the V gene TRBV14, with D perhaps given as TRBD1 or TRBD2 (6 bases each). The CDR3 has 15 residues. Germline V gene data show CDR1 as SGHDN and CDR2 as FVKESK. V gave up 8 bases and J gave up 1 base, with 17 bases separating them. The CDR3 is CASAGTGQIQETQYF. The CDR3 nucleotides read TGTGCCAGCGCGGGAACAGGGCAAATCCAAGAGACCCAGTACTTC.